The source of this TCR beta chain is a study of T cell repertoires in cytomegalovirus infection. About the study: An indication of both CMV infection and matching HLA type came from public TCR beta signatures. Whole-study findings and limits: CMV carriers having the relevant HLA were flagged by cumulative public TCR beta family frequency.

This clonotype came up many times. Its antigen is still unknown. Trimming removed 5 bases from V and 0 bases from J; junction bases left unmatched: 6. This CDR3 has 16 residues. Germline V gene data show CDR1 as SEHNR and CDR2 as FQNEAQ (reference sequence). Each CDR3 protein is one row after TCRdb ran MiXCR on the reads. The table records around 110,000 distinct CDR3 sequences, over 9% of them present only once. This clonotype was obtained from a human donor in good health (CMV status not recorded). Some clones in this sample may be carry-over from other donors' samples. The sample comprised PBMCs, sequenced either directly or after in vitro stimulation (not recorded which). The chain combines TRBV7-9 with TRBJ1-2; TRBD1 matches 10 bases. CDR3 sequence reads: CASSDRGRGANYGYTF. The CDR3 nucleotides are TGTGCCAGCAGCGACAGGGGGCGCGGAGCTAACTATGGCTACACCTTC.